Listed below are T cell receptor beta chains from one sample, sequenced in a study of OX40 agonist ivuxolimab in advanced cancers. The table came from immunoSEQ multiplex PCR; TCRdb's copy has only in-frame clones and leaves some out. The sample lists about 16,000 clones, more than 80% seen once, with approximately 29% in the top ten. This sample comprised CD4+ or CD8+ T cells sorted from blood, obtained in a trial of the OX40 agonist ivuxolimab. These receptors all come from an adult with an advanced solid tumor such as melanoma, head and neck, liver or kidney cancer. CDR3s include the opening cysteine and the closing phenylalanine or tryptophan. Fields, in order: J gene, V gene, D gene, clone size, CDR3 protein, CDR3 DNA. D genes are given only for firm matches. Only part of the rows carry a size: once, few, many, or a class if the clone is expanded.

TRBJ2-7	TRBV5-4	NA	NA	CASSLAGAAYEQYF	TGTGCCAGCAGCTTGGCGGGCGCAGCCTACGAGCAGTACTTC
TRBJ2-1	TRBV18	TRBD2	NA	CASSPWTSGSNHNEQFF	TGTGCCAGCTCACCATGGACTAGCGGGAGTAATCACAATGAGCAGTTCTTC
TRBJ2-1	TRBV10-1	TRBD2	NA	CASSGLAGSEQFF	TGCGCCAGCAGTGGGTTAGCGGGAAGTGAGCAGTTCTTC
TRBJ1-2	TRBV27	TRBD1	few	CASSFRDRGYGYTF	TGTGCCAGCAGTTTTCGGGACAGGGGCTATGGCTACACCTTC
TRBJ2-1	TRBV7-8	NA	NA	CASSLDLSNEQFF	TGTGCCAGCAGCTTAGACCTGAGCAATGAGCAGTTCTTC
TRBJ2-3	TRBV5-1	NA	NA	CASSFRASTDTQYF	TGCGCCAGCAGCTTCCGGGCGTCCACAGATACGCAGTATTTT
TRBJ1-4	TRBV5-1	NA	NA	CASSLEPGDEKLFF	TGCGCCAGCAGCTTGGAACCTGGGGATGAAAAACTGTTTTTT
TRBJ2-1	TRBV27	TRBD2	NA	CASSLMGLAGYNEQFF	TGTGCCAGCAGTTTAATGGGACTAGCGGGGTACAATGAGCAGTTCTTC
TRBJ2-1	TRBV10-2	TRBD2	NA	CASRAGLAGGDEQFF	TGCGCCAGCAGGGCAGGACTAGCGGGAGGGGATGAGCAGTTCTTC
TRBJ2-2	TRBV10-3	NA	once	CAISESGNTGELFF	TGTGCCATCAGTGAGTCCGGAAACACCGGGGAGCTGTTTTTT
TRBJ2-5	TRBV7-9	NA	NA	CASSSSPRRQQETQYF	TGTGCCAGCAGCTCTTCCCCACGCCGACAGCAAGAGACCCAGTACTTC
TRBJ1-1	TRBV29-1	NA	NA	CSVEDPLGLNTEAFF	TGCAGCGTTGAAGACCCCCTAGGGTTGAACACTGAAGCTTTCTTT
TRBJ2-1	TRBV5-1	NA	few	CASSFDLYNEQFF	TGCGCCAGCAGCTTTGACCTTTACAATGAGCAGTTCTTC